The clone carrying this T cell receptor (beta chain) was detected a few times. These data belong to a study of identical twins. Each CDR3 protein gets one entry after TCRdb re-called the 5' RACE reads with MiXCR. The sample has about 250,000 distinct CDR3 sequences, around 15% seen once. The ends were cut back, 3 bases at V and 3 bases at J, with 15 bases in the middle. The CDR3 runs 15 residues. Germline V gene sequence: CDR1 SGHTS, CDR2 YDEGEE. The rearrangement links TRBV5-8 to TRBJ2-5, with a tentative D call TRBD1 (7 bases). The sequence derives from a woman under 30 in good health. The sample comprised memory (CD45RO+) T cells sorted from blood. The CDR3 reads CASSSRTGGEETQYF. CDR3 coding DNA: TGTGCCAGCAGCTCTAGGACAGGAGGGGAAGAGACCCAGTACTTC.